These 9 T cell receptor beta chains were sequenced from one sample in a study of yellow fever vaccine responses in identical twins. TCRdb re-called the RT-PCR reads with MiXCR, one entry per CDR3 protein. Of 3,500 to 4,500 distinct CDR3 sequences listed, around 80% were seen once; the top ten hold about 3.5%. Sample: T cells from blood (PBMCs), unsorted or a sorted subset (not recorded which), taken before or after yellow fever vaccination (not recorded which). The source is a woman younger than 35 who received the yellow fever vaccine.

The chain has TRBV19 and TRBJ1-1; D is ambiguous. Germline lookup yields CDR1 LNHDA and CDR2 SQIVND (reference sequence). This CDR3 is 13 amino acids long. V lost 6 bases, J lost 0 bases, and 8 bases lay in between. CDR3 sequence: CASRAWVNTEAFF. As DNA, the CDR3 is TGTGCCAGTAGGGCGTGGGTGAACACTGAAGCTTTCTTT. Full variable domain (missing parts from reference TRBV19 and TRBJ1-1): DGGITQSPKYLFRKEGQNVTLSCEQNLNHDAMYWYRQDPGQGLRLIYYSQIVNDFQKGDIAEGYSVSREKKESFPLTVTSAQKNPTAFYLCASRAWVNTEAFFGQGTRLTVV.

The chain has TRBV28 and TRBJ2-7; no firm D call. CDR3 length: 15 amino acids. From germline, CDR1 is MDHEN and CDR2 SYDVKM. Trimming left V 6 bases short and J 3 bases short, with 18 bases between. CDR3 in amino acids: CASSKVSTARYEQYF. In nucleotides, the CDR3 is TGTGCCAGCAGCAAGGTCTCTACAGCTCGCTACGAGCAGTACTTC.

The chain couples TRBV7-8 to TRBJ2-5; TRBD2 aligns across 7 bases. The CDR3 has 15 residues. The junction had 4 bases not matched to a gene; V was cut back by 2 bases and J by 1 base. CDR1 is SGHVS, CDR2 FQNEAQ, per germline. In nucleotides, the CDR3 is TGTGCCAGCAGCTTAAAGGCTAGCGGCCAAGAGACCCAGTACTTC. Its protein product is CASSLKASGQETQYF.

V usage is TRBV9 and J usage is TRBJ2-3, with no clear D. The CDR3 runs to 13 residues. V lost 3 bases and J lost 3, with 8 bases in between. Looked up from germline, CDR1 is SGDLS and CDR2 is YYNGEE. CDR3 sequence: CASSAYGTDTQYF. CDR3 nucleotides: TGTGCCAGCAGCGCGTACGGAACAGATACGCAGTATTTT.

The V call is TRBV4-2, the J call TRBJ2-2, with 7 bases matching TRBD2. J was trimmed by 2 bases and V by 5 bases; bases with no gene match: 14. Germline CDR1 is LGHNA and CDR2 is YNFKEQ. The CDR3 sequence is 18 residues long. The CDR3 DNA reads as TGTGCCAGCAGCGCCCGGACCCCTAGCGGAACTAACACCGGGGAGCTGTTTTTT. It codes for CASSARTPSGTNTGELFF.

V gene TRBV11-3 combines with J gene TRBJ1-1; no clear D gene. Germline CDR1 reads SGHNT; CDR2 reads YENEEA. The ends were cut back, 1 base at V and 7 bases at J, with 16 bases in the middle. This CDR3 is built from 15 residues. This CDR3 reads CASSLVAPAGGEAFF. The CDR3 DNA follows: TGTGCCAGCAGCTTAGTCGCCCCAGCCGGTGGTGAAGCTTTCTTT. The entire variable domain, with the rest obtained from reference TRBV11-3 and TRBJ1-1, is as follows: EAGVVQSPRYKIIEKKQPVAFWCNPISGHNTLYWYLQNLGQGPELLIRYENEEAVDDSQLPKDRFSAERLKGVDSTLKIQPAELGDSAVYLCASSLVAPAGGEAFFGQGTRLTVV.

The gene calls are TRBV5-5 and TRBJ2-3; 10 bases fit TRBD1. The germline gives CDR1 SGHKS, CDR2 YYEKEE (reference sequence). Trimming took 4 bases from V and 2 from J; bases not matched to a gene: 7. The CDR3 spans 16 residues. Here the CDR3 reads CASSPGDRGTTDTQYF. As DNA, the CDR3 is TGTGCCAGCAGCCCGGGGGACAGGGGAACCACAGATACGCAGTATTTT. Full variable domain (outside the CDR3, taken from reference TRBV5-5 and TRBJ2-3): DAGVTQSPTHLIKTRGQQVTLRCSPISGHKSVSWYQQVLGQGPQFIFQYYEKEERGRGNFPDRFSARQFPNYSSELNVNALLLGDSALYLCASSPGDRGTTDTQYFGPGTRLTVL.

DNA of the CDR3: TGTGCCAGCAGCTTGGGAACTAGCGGGGCATACAATGAGCAGTTCTTC. This codes for CASSLGTSGAYNEQFF. This sequence joins TRBV5-4 and TRBJ2-1; 10 positions match TRBD2. J gave up 4 bases and V 0 bases, and 4 bases lay outside the gene matches. This CDR3 comprises 16 residues. Germline lookup yields CDR1 SGHNT and CDR2 YYREEE (reference sequence).

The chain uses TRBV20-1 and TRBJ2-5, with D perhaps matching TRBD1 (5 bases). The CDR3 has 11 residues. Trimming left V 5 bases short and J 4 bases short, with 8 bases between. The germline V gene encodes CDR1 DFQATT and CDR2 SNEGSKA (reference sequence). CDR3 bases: TGCAGTGCTCAAAGGGGAGAGACCCAGTACTTC. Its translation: CSAQRGETQYF.